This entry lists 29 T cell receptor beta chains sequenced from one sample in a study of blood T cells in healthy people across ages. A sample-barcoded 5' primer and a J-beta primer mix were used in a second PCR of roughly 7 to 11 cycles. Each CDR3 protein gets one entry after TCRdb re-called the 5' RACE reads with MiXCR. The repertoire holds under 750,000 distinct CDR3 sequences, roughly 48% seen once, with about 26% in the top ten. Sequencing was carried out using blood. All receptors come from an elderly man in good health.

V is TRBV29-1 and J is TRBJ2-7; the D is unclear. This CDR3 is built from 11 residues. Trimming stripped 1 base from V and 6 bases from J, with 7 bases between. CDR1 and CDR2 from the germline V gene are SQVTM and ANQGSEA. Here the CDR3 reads CSVEGVPEQYF. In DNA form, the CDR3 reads TGCAGCGTTGAAGGGGTCCCCGAGCAGTACTTC.

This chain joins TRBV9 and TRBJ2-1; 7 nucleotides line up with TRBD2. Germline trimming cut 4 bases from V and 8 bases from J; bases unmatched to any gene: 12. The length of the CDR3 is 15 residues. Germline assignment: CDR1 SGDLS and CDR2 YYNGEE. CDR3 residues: CASSPSGGRGHEQFF. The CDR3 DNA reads TGTGCCAGCAGCCCTTCAGGCGGGAGAGGCCATGAGCAGTTCTTC.

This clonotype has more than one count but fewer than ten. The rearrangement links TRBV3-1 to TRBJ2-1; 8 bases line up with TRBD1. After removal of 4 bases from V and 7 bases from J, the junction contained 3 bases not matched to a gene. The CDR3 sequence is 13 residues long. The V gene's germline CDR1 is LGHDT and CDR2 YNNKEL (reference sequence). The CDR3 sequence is CASSRDRRNEQFF. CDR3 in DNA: TGTGCCAGCAGCCGGGACAGGCGAAATGAGCAGTTCTTC.

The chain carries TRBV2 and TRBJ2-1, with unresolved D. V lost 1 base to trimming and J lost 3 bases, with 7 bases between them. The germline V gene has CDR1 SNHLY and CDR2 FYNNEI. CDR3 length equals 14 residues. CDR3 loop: CASSEDGIYNEQFF. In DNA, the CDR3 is TGTGCCAGCAGTGAAGATGGGATCTACAATGAGCAGTTCTTC.

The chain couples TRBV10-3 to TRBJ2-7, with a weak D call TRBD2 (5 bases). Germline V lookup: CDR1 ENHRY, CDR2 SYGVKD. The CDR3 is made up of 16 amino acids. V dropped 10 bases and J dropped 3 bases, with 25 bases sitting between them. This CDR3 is CATGRGMWESGYEQYF. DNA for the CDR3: TGTGCCACAGGTCGGGGTATGTGGGAGAGCGGCTACGAGCAGTACTTC.

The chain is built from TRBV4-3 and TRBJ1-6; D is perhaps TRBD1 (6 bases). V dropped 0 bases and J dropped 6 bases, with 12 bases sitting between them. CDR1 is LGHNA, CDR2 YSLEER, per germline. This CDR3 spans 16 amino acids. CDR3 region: CASSQDSGGRNSPLHF. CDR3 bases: TGCGCCAGCAGCCAAGATTCCGGGGGCCGTAATTCACCCCTCCACTTT.

The CDR3 is CASSALGTSGSDTQYF. CDR3 DNA: TGTGCCAGCAGCGCGCTGGGGACTAGCGGGTCAGATACGCAGTATTTT. The V and J genes are TRBV9 and TRBJ2-3; 12 bases fit TRBD2. The J segment lost 4 bases and the V segment lost 3 bases, leaving 6 bases of the junction unmatched. The CDR3 is 16 amino acids. Germline CDR1 and CDR2: SGDLS and YYNGEE.

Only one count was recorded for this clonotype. The CDR3 DNA follows: TGCGCCAGCAGCCAACCATCCGGGACTCCGAGCTCTGGGGCCAACGTCCTGACTTTC. Its translation is CASSQPSGTPSSGANVLTF. The chain is built from TRBV5-1 and TRBJ2-6, with D perhaps TRBD2 (6 bases). Per the germline V gene, CDR1 is SGHRS and CDR2 is YFSETQ. This CDR3 region has 19 residues. Trimming stripped 4 bases from V and 0 bases from J, with 20 bases between.

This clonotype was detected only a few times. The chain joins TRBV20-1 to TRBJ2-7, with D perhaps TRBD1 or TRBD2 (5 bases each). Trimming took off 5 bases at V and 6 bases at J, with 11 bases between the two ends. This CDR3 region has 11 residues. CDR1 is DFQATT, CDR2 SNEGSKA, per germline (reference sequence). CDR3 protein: CSAGTWAEQYF. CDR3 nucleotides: TGCAGTGCTGGGACGTGGGCCGAGCAGTACTTC.

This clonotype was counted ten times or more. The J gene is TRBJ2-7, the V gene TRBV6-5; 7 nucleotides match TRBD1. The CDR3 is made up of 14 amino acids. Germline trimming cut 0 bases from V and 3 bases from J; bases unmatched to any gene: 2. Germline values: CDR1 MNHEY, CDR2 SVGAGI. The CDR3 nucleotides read TGTGCCAGCAGTTACTCTAGACAGGGCTACGAGCAGTACTTC. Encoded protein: CASSYSRQGYEQYF.

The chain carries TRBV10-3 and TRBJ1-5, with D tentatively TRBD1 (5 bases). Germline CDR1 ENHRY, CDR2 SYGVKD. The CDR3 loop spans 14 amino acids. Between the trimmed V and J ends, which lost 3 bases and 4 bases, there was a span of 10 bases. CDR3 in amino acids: CAISEGARNQPQHF. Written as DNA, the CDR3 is TGTGCCATCAGTGAAGGGGCCAGGAATCAGCCCCAGCATTTT.

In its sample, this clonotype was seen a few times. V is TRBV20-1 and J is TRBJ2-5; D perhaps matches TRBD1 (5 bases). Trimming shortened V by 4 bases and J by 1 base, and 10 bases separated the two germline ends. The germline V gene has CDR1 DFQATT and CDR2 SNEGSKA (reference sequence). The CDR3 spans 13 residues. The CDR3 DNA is TGCAGTGCTAAAGACAGCTTCCAAGAGACCCAGTACTTC. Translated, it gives CSAKDSFQETQYF.

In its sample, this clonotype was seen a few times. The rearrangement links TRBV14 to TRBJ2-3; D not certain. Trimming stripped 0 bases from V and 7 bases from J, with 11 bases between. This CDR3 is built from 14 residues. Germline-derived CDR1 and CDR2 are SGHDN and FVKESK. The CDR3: CASSQDLTAYTQYF. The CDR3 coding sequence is TGTGCCAGCAGCCAAGATCTTACGGCGTATACGCAGTATTTT.

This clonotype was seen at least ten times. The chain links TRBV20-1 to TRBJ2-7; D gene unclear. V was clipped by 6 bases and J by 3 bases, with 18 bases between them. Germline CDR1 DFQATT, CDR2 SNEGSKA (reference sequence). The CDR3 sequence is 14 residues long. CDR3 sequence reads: CSANRPGSFYEQYF. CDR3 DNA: TGCAGTGCGAACCGTCCCGGGTCGTTCTACGAGCAGTACTTC.

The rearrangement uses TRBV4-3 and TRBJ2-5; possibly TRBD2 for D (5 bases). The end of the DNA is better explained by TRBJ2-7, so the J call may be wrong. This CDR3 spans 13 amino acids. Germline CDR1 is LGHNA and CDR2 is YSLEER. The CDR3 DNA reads TGCGCCAGCAGCCAAGAGGAGGTAGGCGAGCAGTACTTC. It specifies CASSQEEVGEQYF.

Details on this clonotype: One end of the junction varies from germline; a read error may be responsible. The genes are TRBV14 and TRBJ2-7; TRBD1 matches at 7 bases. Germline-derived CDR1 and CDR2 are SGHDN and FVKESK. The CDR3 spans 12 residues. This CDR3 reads CASGTVPYEQYF. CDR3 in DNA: TGCGCTTCAGGGACAGTCCCCTACGAGCAGTACTTC.

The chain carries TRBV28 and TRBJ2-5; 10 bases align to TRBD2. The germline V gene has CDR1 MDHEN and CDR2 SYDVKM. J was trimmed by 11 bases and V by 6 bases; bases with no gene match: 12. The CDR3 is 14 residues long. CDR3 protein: CASRLQTSGLKQYF. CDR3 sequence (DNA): TGTGCCAGCAGACTCCAGACTAGCGGGCTGAAGCAGTACTTC.

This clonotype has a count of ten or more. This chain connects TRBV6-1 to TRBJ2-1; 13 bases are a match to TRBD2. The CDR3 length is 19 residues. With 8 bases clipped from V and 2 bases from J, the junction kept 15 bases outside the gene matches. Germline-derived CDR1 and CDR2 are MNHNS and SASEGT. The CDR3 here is CASRMGLAGITRPYNEQFF. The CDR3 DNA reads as TGTGCCAGCCGGATGGGACTAGCGGGGATCACCCGGCCCTACAATGAGCAGTTCTTC.

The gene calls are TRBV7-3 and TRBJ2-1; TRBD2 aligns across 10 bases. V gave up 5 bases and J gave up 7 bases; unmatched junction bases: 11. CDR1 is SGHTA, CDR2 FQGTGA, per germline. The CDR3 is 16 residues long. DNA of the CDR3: TGTGCCAGCAGCCCCGGGTGGGCTAGCGGGAGAAATGAGCAGTTCTTC. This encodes CASSPGWASGRNEQFF.

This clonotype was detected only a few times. The CDR3 loop is CASRTTAASDKLFF. The DNA of the CDR3 is TGTGCCAGCAGGACGACAGCGGCTAGCGACAAACTGTTTTTT. J is TRBJ1-4 and V is TRBV6-5; the D gene is possibly TRBD1 (5 bases). The CDR3 covers 14 residues. The ends were cut back, 6 bases at V and 11 bases at J, with 19 bases in the middle. Per the germline V gene, CDR1 is MNHEY and CDR2 is SVGAGI.

The CDR3 coding sequence is TGTGCCAGCAGTCGAGAGGGCACTGAAGCTTTCTTT. Protein product: CASSREGTEAFF. The gene calls are TRBV9 and TRBJ1-1; D remains ambiguous. Per germline, CDR1 SGDLS and CDR2 YYNGEE. The CDR3 spans 12 residues. Trimming stripped 5 bases from V and 4 bases from J, with 9 bases between.

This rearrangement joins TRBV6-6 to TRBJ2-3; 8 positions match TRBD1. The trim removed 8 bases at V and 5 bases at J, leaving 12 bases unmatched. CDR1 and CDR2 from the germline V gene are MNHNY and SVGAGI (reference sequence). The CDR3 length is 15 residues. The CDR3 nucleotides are TGTGCCAGCGGGACAGGAGGGGTCGTCGTAGATACGCAGTATTTT. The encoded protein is CASGTGGVVVDTQYF.

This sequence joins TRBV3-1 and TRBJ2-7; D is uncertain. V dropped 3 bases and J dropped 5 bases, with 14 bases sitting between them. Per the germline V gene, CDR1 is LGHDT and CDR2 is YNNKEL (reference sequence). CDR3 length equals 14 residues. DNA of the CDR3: TGTGCCAGCAGCCAGAGTTCGAGTTCCCACGAGCAGTACTTC. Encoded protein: CASSQSSSSHEQYF.

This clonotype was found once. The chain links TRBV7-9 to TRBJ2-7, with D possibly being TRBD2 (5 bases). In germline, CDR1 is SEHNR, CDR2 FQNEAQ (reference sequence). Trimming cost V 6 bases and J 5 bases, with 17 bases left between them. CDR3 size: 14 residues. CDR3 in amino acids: CASSLALEVHEQYF. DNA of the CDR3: TGTGCCAGCAGTCTGGCACTAGAGGTCCACGAGCAGTACTTC. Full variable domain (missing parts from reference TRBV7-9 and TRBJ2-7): DTGVSQNPRHKITKRGQNVTFRCDPISEHNRLYWYRQTLGQGPEFLTYFQNEAQLEKSRLLSDRFSAERPKGSFSTLEIQRTEQGDSAMYLCASSLALEVHEQYFGPGTRLTVT.

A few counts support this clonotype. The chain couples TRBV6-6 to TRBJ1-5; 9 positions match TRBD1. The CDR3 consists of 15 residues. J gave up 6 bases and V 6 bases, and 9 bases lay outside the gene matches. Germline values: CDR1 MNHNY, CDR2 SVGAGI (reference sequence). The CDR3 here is CASSPGQGGGQPQHF. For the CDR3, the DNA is TGTGCCAGCAGCCCGGGACAGGGTGGAGGTCAGCCCCAGCATTTT.

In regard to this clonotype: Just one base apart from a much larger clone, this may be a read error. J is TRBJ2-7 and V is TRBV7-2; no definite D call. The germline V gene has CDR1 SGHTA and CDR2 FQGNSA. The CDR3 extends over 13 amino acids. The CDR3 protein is CANSRPGVYEQYF. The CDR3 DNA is TGTGCCAACAGCCGCCCGGGCGTTTACGAGCAGTACTTC.

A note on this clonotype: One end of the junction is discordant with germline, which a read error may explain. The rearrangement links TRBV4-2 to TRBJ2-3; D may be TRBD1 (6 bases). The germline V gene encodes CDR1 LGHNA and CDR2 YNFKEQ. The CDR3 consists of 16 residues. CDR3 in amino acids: CASSEGSAGDTDTEYF. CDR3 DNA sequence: TGTGCCAGCAGCGAAGGCTCGGCAGGGGACACAGATACGGAGTATTTT.

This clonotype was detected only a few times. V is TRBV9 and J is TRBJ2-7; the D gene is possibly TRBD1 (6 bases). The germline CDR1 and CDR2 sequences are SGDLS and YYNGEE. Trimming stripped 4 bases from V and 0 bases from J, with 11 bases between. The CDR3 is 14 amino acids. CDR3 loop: CASSPTGNSYEQYF. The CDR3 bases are TGTGCCAGCAGCCCTACAGGGAACTCCTACGAGCAGTACTTC.

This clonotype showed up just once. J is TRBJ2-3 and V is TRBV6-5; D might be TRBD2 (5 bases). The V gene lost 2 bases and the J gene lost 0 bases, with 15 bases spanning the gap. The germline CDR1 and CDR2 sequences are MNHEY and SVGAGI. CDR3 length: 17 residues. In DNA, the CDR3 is TGTGCCAGCAGTTACATTAATCCAGCGGTCAGCACAGATACGCAGTATTTT. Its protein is CASSYINPAVSTDTQYF.